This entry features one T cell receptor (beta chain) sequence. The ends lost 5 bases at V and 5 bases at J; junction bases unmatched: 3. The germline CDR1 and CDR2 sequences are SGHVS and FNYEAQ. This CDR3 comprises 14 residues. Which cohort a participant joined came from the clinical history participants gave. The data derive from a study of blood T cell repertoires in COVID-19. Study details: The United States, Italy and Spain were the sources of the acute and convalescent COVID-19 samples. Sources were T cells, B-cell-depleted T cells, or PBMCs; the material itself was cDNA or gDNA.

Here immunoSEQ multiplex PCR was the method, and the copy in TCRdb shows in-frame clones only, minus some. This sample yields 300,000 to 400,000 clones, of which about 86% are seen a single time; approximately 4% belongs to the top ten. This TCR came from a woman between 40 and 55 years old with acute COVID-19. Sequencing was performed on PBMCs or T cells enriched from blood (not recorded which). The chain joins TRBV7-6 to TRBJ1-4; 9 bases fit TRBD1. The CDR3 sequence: CASSPGQGNEKLFF. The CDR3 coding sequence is TGTGCCAGCAGCCCCGGACAGGGGAATGAAAAACTGTTTTTT.